The present T cell receptor beta chain was sequenced within a study of Ad26.COV2.S vaccination and SARS-CoV-2 variants. In germline, CDR1 is KGHSH, CDR2 LQKENI. Trimming cost V 6 bases and J 4 bases; bases outside gene matches: 10. The CDR3 is made up of 16 amino acids. Treatment denoted: about 20 received Ad26.COV2.S at low or high dose, single or two shots; about 5 received placebo; per-sample allocation not given. Day 63 after the first vaccine or placebo injection was the time point for sampling. The repertoire was sequenced with immunoSEQ multiplex PCR; TCRdb's copy has only in-frame clones and lacks some. The repertoire has 300,000 to 350,000 clones, over 80% of them found once; the top ten carry 2% to 2.5%.

This receptor was identified in a person aged 18 to 59 who received the Ad26.COV2.S COVID-19 vaccine or a placebo. The sample in question was peripheral blood, obtained in a trial of Ad26.COV2.S vaccine versus placebo. The chain carries TRBV18 and TRBJ2-7, with 12 positions matching TRBD2. The CDR3 loop is CASSHTGLAGRYEQYF. DNA of the CDR3: TGTGCCAGCTCGCACACTGGACTAGCGGGGAGGTACGAGCAGTACTTC.